The 5 T cell receptor beta chains in this list originate from one sample, sequenced in a study of long-term antiretroviral therapy in people with HIV. With survey level as its setting, the immunoSEQ assay was v3.0. This table comes from immunoSEQ multiplex PCR, and its TCRdb copy is limited to in-frame clones, with some not included. The repertoire includes about 32,000 clones, roughly 85% of them detected once, and roughly 10% sits in the top ten. The sample in question was unsorted PBMCs, obtained 2.2 years after starting antiretroviral therapy. The origin of the receptors is a man between 18 and 29 years old with HIV.

The V gene is TRBV5-1, the J gene TRBJ2-7; D unclear. Trimming removed 4 bases from V and 0 bases from J, with 17 bases in between. Germline-derived CDR1 and CDR2 are SGHRS and YFSETQ. CDR3 length: 16 amino acids. In nucleotides, the CDR3 is TGCGCCAGCAGCCCCCAACCGGGCGTGAGCTCCTACGAGCAGTACTTC. Translating gives CASSPQPGVSSYEQYF.

J is TRBJ2-7 and V is TRBV5-4, with 11 nucleotides matching TRBD2. V trimming: 4 bases; J trimming: 2 bases; junction bases outside the gene matches: 2. The germline gives CDR1 SGHNT, CDR2 YYREEE (reference sequence). The CDR3 totals 14 residues. The CDR3 protein is CASSAGLAAYEQYF. The CDR3 DNA reads TGTGCCAGCAGCGCGGGACTAGCGGCCTACGAGCAGTACTTC.

The chain has TRBV9 and TRBJ2-5; maybe TRBD1 (6 bases). The V end lost 4 bases, the J end lost 5 bases, and 18 bases lay between the germline ends. The germline V gene has CDR1 SGDLS and CDR2 YYNGEE. The CDR3 runs 15 residues. CDR3 in amino acids: CASSPPTGVGETQYF. The CDR3 DNA reads TGTGCCAGCAGCCCCCCGACAGGTGTTGGGGAGACCCAGTACTTC.

A few counts support this clone. The genes are TRBV6-1 and TRBJ1-2; 10 nucleotides align to TRBD1. Germline-derived CDR1 and CDR2 are MNHNS and SASEGT. The ends lost 6 bases at V and 6 bases at J; junction bases unmatched: 7. The CDR3 spans 14 residues. The CDR3: CASSRQGARDGYTF. The CDR3 nucleotides are TGTGCCAGCAGCCGACAGGGGGCGAGAGATGGCTACACCTTC.

This clone was counted a few times. The chain is built from TRBV7-2 and TRBJ1-5; D gene unclear. From germline, CDR1 is SGHTA and CDR2 FQGNSA. Between the trimmed V and J ends, which lost 8 bases and 4 bases, there was a span of 9 bases. CDR3 length: 12 amino acids. The CDR3 spells CASRGWNQPQHF. For the CDR3, the DNA is TGTGCCAGCCGAGGATGGAATCAGCCCCAGCATTTT.